This TCR beta chain was retrieved from a study of shared clonotypes between healthy human individuals. Study observations and caveats: Generally, estimated richness proved larger in naive subsets than it did in memory subsets. Non-shared clonotypes displayed generation probabilities falling below those of clonotypes present in all four donors.

Trimming pared 3 bases from V and 6 bases from J, leaving 11 bases between. Germline CDR1 SGHRS, CDR2 YFSETQ. The CDR3 consists of 13 residues. The naive CD8 population came from CD45RO-negative cells selected for CCR7, without terminally differentiated effector memory CD45RA+ cells. The genomic DNA of each subset was split evenly across several immunoSEQ plates. Repertoires were generated with immunoSEQ multiplex PCR, while TCRdb's copy carries only in-frame clones and drops some. This table holds nearly 2 million clones, 85% to 95% found once. Points on this clone: The antigen remains unidentified. This CDR3 is also generated by other DNA sequences in the sample.

The chain recombines TRBV5-1 with TRBJ2-3, with TRBD1 as a possible D gene (6 bases). The receptor comes from a young man in good health. The sample comprised naive CD8+ T cells sorted from blood. The CDR3 loop is CASSSTGPDTQYF. The CDR3 DNA is TGCGCCAGCAGCTCTACAGGGCCCGATACGCAGTATTTT.